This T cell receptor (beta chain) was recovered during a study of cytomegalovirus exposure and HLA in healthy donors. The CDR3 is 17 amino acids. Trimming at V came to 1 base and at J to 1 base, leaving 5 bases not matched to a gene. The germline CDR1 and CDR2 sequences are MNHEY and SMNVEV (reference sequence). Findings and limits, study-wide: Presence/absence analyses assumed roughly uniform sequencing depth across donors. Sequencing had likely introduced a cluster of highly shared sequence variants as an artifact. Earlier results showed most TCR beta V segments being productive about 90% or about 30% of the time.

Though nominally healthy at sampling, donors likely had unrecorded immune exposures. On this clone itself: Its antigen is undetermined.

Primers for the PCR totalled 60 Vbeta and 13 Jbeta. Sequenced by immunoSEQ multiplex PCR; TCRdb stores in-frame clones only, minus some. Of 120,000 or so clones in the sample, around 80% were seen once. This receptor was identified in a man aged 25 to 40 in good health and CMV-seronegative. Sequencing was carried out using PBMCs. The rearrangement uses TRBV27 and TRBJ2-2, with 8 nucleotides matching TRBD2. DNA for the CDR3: TGTGCCAGCAGTTTATTTGGACTAGCTTTGAACACCGGGGAGCTGTTTTTT. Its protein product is CASSLFGLALNTGELFF.